Each of the 6 T cell receptor beta chains below was sequenced from the same sample in a study of T-cell memory formation after mild COVID-19 (dated by TCRdb to the early 2020s). Library method: 5' RACE. TCRdb records Illumina NovaSeq 6000 as the sequencer. The public reads were quality trimmed at Q25 with fastp and then assembled into clones with MiXCR by TCRdb, keeping productive beta chains. One record per CDR3 amino acid sequence lists the most common genes and DNA. The sample records roughly 350,000 distinct CDR3 sequences, over 20% of which are singletons. Approximately 13% of the sample belongs to the ten largest clones. Source material: PBMCs or a T cell subset sorted from them (not recorded which). These receptor sequences come from an adult woman who had mild COVID-19 (a few samples of this study predate the infection). The sample titles of this study are shuffled in the database, so cell type and time point are left out; the donor was told from shared clones.

The gene calls are TRBV28 and TRBJ1-5; 11 bases agree with TRBD1. This CDR3 spans 16 amino acids. V shed 8 bases, J shed 7 bases, and the junction held 13 bases outside the gene matches. Germline assignment: CDR1 MDHEN and CDR2 SYDVKM. CDR3 nucleotides: TGTGCCAGCCTCTCCGGGGACAGGGGGGTCAGACAGCCCCAGCATTTT. As protein: CASLSGDRGVRQPQHF. Full variable domain (outside the CDR3, taken from reference TRBV28 and TRBJ1-5): DVKVTQSSRYLVKRTGEKVFLECVQDMDHENMFWYRQDPGLGLRLIYFSYDVKMKEKGDIPEGYSVSREKKERFSLILESASTNQTSMYLCASLSGDRGVRQPQHFGDGTRLSIL.

J is TRBJ2-4 and V is TRBV29-1; D is unclear. The CDR3 is 14 amino acids. The V gene's germline CDR1 is SQVTM and CDR2 ANQGSEA. Trimming removed 4 bases from V and 0 bases from J, with 10 bases in between. The CDR3 spells CSVVATPAKNIQYF. The CDR3 region has the DNA TGCAGCGTTGTAGCCACCCCAGCCAAAAACATTCAGTACTTC.

The CDR3 sequence is CASSTTPTPSEQYF. CDR3 nucleotide sequence: TGTGCCAGCAGTACTACGCCAACCCCGTCCGAGCAGTACTTC. This chain uses TRBV12-3 or TRBV12-4 with TRBJ2-7; no clear D gene. V shed 5 bases and J shed 6 bases, with 17 bases lying between them. The CDR3 consists of 14 residues.

This clonotype was detected only a few times. The chain links TRBV6-2 or TRBV6-3 to TRBJ2-5; D is uncertain. The V and J ends lost 6 bases and 4 bases respectively, with 24 bases between them. The germline V gene has CDR1 MNHEY and CDR2 SVGEGT. This CDR3 is 17 amino acids long. The CDR3 sequence is CASRPFGRGLDRETQYF. The CDR3 DNA sequence: TGTGCCAGCAGGCCTTTCGGGCGTGGATTGGATAGAGAGACCCAGTACTTC.

The genes are TRBV10-3 and TRBJ2-5; TRBD2 aligns across 13 bases. The CDR3 sequence is 18 residues long. CDR1 ENHRY and CDR2 SYGVKD come from the germline V gene. The V and J ends lost 2 bases and 1 base, in that order; junction bases with no gene match: 7. In DNA form, the CDR3 reads TGTGCCATCAGTGAGACACTAGCGGGAGGGGTCCTCCAAGAGACCCAGTACTTC. Encoded protein: CAISETLAGGVLQETQYF.

This clonotype was detected only a few times. CDR3 region: CASSQAGTLYGYTF. The CDR3 bases are TGCGCCAGCAGCCAGGCAGGGACCCTCTATGGCTACACCTTC. The chain employs TRBV4-1 and TRBJ1-2; a possible D gene is TRBD1 (5 bases). The CDR3 is 14 residues long. From germline, CDR1 is MGHRA and CDR2 YSYEKL. The V end was cut by 3 bases, the J end by 4 bases, with 12 bases between.